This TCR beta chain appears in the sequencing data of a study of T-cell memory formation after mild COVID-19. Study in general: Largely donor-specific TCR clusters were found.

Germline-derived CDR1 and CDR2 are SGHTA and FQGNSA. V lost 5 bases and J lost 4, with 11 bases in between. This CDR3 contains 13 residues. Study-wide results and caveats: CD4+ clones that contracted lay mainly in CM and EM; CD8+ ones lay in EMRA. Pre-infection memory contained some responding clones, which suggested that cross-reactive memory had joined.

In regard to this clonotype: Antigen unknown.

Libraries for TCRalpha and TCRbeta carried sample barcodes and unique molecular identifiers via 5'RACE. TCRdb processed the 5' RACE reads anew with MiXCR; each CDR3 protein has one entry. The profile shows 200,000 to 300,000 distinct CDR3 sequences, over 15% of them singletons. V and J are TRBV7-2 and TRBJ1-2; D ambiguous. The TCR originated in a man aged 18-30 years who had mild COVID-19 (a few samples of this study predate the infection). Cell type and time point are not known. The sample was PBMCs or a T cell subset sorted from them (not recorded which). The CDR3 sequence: CASSQGSTYGYTF. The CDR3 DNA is TGTGCCAGCAGCCAAGGGAGTACCTATGGCTACACCTTC.